This T cell receptor beta chain was obtained from a study of low-dose radiotherapy and immunotherapy resistance in tumors. Time point given: after trial treatment. The sample's treatment: LDRT plus nivolumab, ipilimumab, low-dose cyclophosphamide and aspirin (RACIN trial). Eligibility required advanced solid tumors lacking tumor-infiltrating lymphocytes. Covering alpha and beta chains, TRAV- and TRBV-specific primers were used for the first-strand cDNA. Amplification of TCRs used a constant-region primer and V-primer adapter for about 18 PCR cycles. It was by in vitro transcription that isolated mRNA was amplified. MiXCR was run by TCRdb on the reads, yielding one entry per CDR3 protein. Altogether tens of thousands of distinct CDR3 sequences are present, approximately 26% being singletons, with the ten largest covering around 10%. This CDR3 has 16 amino acids. Per the germline V gene, CDR1 is SEHNR and CDR2 is FQNEAQ (reference sequence). Deletions cut 2 bases from V and 4 bases from J, with 17 bases between.

This clonotype was observed many times. The gene calls are TRBV7-9 and TRBJ1-2; D uncertain. The clonotype was recovered from a male donor with prostate cancer. Specimen: PBMCs, collected after low-dose radiotherapy plus immunotherapy. CDR3 in DNA: TGTGCCAGCAGCTTACCCAAAGTTGAGGGCAGCTATGGCTACACCTTC. This sequence encodes CASSLPKVEGSYGYTF.